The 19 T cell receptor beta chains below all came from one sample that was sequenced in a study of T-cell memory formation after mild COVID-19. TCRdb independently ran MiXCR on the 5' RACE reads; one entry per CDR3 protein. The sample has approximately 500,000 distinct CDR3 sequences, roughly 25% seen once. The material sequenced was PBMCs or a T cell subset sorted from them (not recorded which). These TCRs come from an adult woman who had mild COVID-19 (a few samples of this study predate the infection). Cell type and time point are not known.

The CDR3 DNA sequence: TGTGCCAGCAGTTTATTAAACTATGGCTACACCTTC. Its protein is CASSLLNYGYTF. The rearrangement joins TRBV12-3 or TRBV12-4 to TRBJ1-2, with unresolved D. There are 12 residues in the CDR3. The ends were cut back, 2 bases at V and 2 bases at J, with 3 bases in the middle.

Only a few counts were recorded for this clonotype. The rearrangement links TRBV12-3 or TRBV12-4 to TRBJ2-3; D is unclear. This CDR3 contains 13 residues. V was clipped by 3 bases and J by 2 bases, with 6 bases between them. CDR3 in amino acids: CASSFNPTDTQYF. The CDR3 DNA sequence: TGTGCCAGCAGTTTTAATCCCACAGATACGCAGTATTTT.

CDR3 sequence: CASNRDTSTDTQYF. The CDR3 DNA is TGTGCCAGCAACCGGGACACTAGCACAGATACGCAGTATTTT. V and J are TRBV6-2 or TRBV6-3 and TRBJ2-3, with a weak D call TRBD1 (6 bases). Germline CDR1 MNHEY, CDR2 SVGEGT. The CDR3 covers 14 residues. V shed 7 bases and J shed 0 bases, with 11 bases lying between them.

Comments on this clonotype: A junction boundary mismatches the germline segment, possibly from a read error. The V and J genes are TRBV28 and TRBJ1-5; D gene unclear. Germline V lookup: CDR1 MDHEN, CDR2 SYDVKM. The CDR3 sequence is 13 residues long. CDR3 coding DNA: TGTGCCAGCAGTCTATGGGTCAATCAGCCCCAGCATTTT. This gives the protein CASSLWVNQPQHF. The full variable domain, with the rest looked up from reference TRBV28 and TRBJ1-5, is DVKVTQSSRYLVKRTGEKVFLECVQDMDHENMFWYRQDPGLGLRLIYFSYDVKMKEKGDIPEGYSVSREKKERFSLILESASTNQTSMYLCASSLWVNQPQHFGDGTRLSIL.

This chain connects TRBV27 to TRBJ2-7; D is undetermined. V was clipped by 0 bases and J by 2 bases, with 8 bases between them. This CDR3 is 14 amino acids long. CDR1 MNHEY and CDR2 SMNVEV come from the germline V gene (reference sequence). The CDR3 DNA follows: TGTGCCAGCAGTTTATCAGGGATCACCTACGAGCAGTACTTC. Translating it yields CASSLSGITYEQYF.

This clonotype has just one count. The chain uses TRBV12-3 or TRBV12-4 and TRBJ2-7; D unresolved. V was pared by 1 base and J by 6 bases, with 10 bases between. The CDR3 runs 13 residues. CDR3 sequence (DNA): TGTGCCAGCAGTTTAGATAACATGGGCGAGCAGTACTTC. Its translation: CASSLDNMGEQYF.

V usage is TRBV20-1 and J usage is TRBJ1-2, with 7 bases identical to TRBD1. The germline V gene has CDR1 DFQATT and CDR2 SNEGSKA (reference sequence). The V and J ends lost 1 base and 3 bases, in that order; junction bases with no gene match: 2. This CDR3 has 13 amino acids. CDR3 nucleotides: TGCAGTGCTAGAGCAGGGGGGCACTATGGCTACACCTTC. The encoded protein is CSARAGGHYGYTF.

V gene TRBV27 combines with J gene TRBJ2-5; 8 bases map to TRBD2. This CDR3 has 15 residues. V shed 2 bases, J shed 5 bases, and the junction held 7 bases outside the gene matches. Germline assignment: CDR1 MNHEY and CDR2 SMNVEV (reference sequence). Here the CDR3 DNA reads TGTGCCAGCAGTTTACGCGGGACTAGAGGGGAGACCCAGTACTTC. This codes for CASSLRGTRGETQYF.

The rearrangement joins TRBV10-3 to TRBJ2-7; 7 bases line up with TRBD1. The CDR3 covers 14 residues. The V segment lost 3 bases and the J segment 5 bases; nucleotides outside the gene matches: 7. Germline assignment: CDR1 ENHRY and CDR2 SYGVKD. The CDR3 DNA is TGTGCCATCAGTGACCCTCGCAGGGGGAACGAGCAGTACTTC. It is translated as CAISDPRRGNEQYF.

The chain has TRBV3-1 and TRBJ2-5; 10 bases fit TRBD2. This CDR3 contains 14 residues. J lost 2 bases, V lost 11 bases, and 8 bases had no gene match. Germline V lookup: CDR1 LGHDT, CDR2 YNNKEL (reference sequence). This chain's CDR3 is CAARTSGKQETQYF. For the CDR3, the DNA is TGTGCCGCAAGGACTAGCGGAAAGCAAGAGACCCAGTACTTC.

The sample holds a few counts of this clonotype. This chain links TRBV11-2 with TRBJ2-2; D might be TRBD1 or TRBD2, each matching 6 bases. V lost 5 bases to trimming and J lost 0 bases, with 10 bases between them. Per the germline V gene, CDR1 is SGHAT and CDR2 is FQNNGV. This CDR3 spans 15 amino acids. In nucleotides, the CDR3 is TGTGCCAGCAGCCGAGGGGGGACGAACACCGGGGAGCTGTTTTTT. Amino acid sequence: CASSRGGTNTGELFF.

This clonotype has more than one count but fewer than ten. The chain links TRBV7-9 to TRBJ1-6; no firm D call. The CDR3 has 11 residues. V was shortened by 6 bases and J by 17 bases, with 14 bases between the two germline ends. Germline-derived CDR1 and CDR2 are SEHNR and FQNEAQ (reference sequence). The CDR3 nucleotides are TGTGCCAGCAGTATTATCGGCGACGTCCACTTT. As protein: CASSIIGDVHF.

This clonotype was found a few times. CDR3 sequence reads: CATSRTRVTSGRADEQFF. Written as DNA, the CDR3 is TGTGCCACCAGCAGGACCAGGGTAACTAGCGGGAGGGCCGATGAGCAGTTCTTC. The chain uses TRBV15 and TRBJ2-1; TRBD2 agrees at 13 bases. The V segment lost 3 bases and the J segment 8 bases; nucleotides outside the gene matches: 13. Germline V gene data show CDR1 as LNHNV and CDR2 as YYDKDF (reference sequence). CDR3 length: 18 amino acids.

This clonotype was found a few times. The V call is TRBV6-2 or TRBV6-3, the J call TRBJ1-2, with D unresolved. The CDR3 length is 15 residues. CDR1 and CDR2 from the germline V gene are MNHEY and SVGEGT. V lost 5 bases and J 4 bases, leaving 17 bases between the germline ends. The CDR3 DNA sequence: TGTGCCAGCAGTGTATCAACGGACGGAGGCTATGGCTACACCTTC. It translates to CASSVSTDGGYGYTF.

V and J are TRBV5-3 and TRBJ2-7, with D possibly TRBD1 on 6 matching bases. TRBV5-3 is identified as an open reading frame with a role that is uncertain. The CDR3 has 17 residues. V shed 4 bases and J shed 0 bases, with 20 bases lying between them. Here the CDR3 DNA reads TGTGCCAGAAGCCCCCGGTGGACAGTCTTTTTCTCCTACGAGCAGTACTTC. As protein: CARSPRWTVFFSYEQYF.

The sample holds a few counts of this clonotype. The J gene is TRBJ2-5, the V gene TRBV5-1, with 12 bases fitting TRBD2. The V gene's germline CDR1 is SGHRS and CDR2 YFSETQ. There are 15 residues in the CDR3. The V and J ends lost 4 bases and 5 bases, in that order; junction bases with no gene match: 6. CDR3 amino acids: CASSLGTSGRETQYF. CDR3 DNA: TGCGCCAGCAGCCTGGGGACTAGCGGGCGGGAGACCCAGTACTTC.

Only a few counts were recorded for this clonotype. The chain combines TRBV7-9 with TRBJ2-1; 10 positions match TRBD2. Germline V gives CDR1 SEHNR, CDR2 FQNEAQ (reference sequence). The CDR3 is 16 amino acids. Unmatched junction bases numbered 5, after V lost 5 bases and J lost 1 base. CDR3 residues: CASSLRTSGSYNEQFF. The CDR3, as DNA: TGTGCCAGCAGCCTCAGGACTAGCGGTTCCTACAATGAGCAGTTCTTC.

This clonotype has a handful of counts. This CDR3 reads CASRGFLTGGSYEQYF. CDR3 coding DNA: TGTGCCAGCAGGGGTTTCCTGACAGGGGGATCCTACGAGCAGTACTTC. This chain connects TRBV6-5 to TRBJ2-7, with 9 positions matching TRBD1. This CDR3 contains 16 residues. V lost 6 bases, J lost 1 base, and 10 bases stayed unmatched. In germline, CDR1 is MNHEY, CDR2 SVGAGI.

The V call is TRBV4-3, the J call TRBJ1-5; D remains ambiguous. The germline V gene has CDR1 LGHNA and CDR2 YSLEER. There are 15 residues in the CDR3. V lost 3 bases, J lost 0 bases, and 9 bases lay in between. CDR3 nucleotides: TGCGCCAGCAGCCATAGACACCATAGCAATCAGCCCCAGCATTTT. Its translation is CASSHRHHSNQPQHF.